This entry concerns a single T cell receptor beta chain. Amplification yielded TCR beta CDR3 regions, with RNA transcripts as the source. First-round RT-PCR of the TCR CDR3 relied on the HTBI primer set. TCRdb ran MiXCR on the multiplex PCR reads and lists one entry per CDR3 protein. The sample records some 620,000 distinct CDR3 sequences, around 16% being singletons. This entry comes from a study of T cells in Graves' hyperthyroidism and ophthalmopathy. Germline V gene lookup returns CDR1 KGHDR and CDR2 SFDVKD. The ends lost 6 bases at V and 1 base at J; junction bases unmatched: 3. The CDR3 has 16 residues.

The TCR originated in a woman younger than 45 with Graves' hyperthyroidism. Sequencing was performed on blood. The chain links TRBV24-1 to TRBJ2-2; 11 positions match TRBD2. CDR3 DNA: TGTGCCACCAGTACGCTAGCGGGAGGGAACACCGGGGAGCTGTTTTTT. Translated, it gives CATSTLAGGNTGELFF.